This paragraph covers one T cell receptor beta chain sequence. This sample stems from a study of OX40 agonist ivuxolimab in advanced cancers. Data came from immunoSEQ multiplex PCR; TCRdb stores just in-frame clones and leaves some out. The sample has 40,000 to 50,000 clones; 75% to 90% are singletons. The source of this sequence is an adult with an advanced solid tumor such as melanoma, head and neck, liver or kidney cancer. Sequences were derived from CD4+ or CD8+ T cells sorted from blood, sampled in a trial of the OX40 agonist ivuxolimab.

This CDR3 is CASAGSSRPDTQYF. In DNA form, the CDR3 reads TGTGCCAGCGCCGGTTCTTCTAGGCCAGATACGCAGTATTTT. The chain employs TRBV6-5 and TRBJ2-3; D not resolved. The V gene lost 8 bases and the J gene lost 4 bases, with 16 bases spanning the gap. The CDR3 extends over 14 amino acids. Germline values: CDR1 MNHEY, CDR2 SVGAGI.